This T cell receptor beta chain came from a study of Ad26.COV2.S vaccination and SARS-CoV-2 variants. Study summary: Trial arm assignment for the donor was COV1001 Ad26.COV2.S. Once or twice, 56 days apart, Ad26.COV2.S was delivered intramuscularly. Broader study findings: Vaccine recipients and placebo recipients showed similar non-spike TCR breadth.

This table comes from immunoSEQ multiplex PCR, and its TCRdb copy is limited to in-frame clones, with some not included. The sample lists approximately 300,000 clones, 86% occurring once. Germline V gene data show CDR1 as MNHNY and CDR2 as SVGAGI (reference sequence). This CDR3 spans 13 amino acids. With 8 bases removed from V and 4 bases from J, the gap between germline ends came to 12 bases. The treatment was: some 20 received Ad26.COV2.S at low or high dose, single or two shots; 5 received placebo; per-sample allocation not given. The investigators took samples on day 63 after the first vaccine or placebo injection. Remarks on this clone: Its specificity is not known.

The chain employs TRBV6-6 and TRBJ1-3; perhaps TRBD1 as D (6 bases). Sequences were derived from peripheral blood, sampled in a trial of Ad26.COV2.S vaccine versus placebo. The TCR comes from a person between 18 and 65 years old who received the Ad26.COV2.S COVID-19 vaccine or a placebo. CDR3 DNA sequence: TGTGCCAGCCAGGGGCAAGTGGGAAACACCATATATTTT. Its protein product is CASQGQVGNTIYF.